The present T cell receptor (beta chain) was sequenced within a study of breast tumors, draining lymph nodes, adjacent tissues. Study-wide results and caveats: The data were judged consistent with most tumor T cells coming from lymph node and expanding in tumor. Tumor repertoires ranked between lymph nodes and nontumor tissue in diversity, with V and J gene preferences.

The CDR3 has 15 residues. CDR1 MNHEY and CDR2 SMNVEV come from the germline V gene (reference sequence). Trimming pared 3 bases from V and 6 bases from J, leaving 16 bases between. TCRdb passed the multiplex PCR reads through MiXCR, listing each CDR3 protein once. This table has 85,000 to 130,000 distinct CDR3 sequences, around 20% appearing once. About this clonotype: The antigen is not known.

Breast cancer patients provided tissue from their axillary draining lymph nodes. The sequence derives from a female donor with breast cancer. Some clones in this sample may be carry-over from other donors' samples. The rearrangement joins TRBV27 to TRBJ2-3; D might be TRBD2 (5 bases). Sequencing was performed on axillary lymph node tissue. CDR3 nucleotide sequence: TGTGCCAGCAGTTTCTCTTGGTCGGGATGGGATACGCAGTATTTT. It specifies CASSFSWSGWDTQYF.